This T cell receptor beta chain was recovered during a study of blood T cells in healthy people across ages. A sample-barcoded 5' primer and a J-beta primer mix were used in a second PCR of about 7 to 12 cycles. TCRdb re-derived calls from the 5' RACE reads in MiXCR, one entry per CDR3 protein. This table holds 1 million to 1.2 million distinct CDR3 sequences, more than 30% found once. Study conclusions and caveats: Diversity was estimated from one million T cells, and these estimates were considered underestimates.

This clonotype was found many times. The target antigen is unknown. Input material: blood. The sequence derives from a man younger than 35 in good health.

The CDR3 DNA follows: TGTGCCACCAGTGATTTCAGGGGGCTAGGGACGCATTTT. Translation gives CATSDFRGLGTHF. The chain joins TRBV24-1 to TRBJ1-5; 8 bases fit TRBD1. The CDR3 consists of 13 residues. Per the germline V gene, CDR1 is KGHDR and CDR2 is SFDVKD. The J segment lost 15 bases and the V segment lost 1 base, leaving 7 bases of the junction unmatched.